These T cell receptor beta chains were read from a single sample in a study of T cell changes during pregnancy in multiple sclerosis. This table comes from immunoSEQ multiplex PCR, and its TCRdb copy is limited to in-frame clones, with some not included. The sample records tens of thousands of clones, roughly 94% being singletons. The sample was peripheral blood, taken in the third trimester of pregnancy. These TCRs come from a female donor with multiple sclerosis, enrolled in a pregnancy study. Each CDR3 is given with its conserved first and last residue. The order of the fields is clone size, J gene, V gene, D gene, CDR3 DNA, CDR3 protein. D genes are given only for firm matches. Size is omitted from some rows. Given values are once, few, many or a class for expanded clones.

size: .
J: TRBJ1-2
V: TRBV29-1
D: .
DNA: TGCAGCTCCGTCTGGGGGCTAGGGGGATTTCACTATGGCTACACCTTC
CDR3: CSSVWGLGGFHYGYTF

size: .
J: TRBJ2-1
V: TRBV4-3
D: .
DNA: TGCGCCAGCAGCCATCGACTACTCTCCTACAATGAGCAGTTCTTC
CDR3: CASSHRLLSYNEQFF

size: .
J: TRBJ2-7
V: TRBV13
D: TRBD2
DNA: TGTGCCAGCAGCGGAGTTGGGGGGGGACTGGCCTACGAGCAGTACTTC
CDR3: CASSGVGGGLAYEQYF

size: .
J: TRBJ1-2
V: TRBV7-9
D: TRBD1
DNA: TGTGCCAGCAGGTCCACAGGGGTCTATGGCTACACCTTC
CDR3: CASRSTGVYGYTF

size: .
J: TRBJ2-3
V: TRBV29-1
D: TRBD2
DNA: TGCAGCGTTCGGGGACTAGCGGGTCCTAGCACAGATACGCAGTATTTT
CDR3: CSVRGLAGPSTDTQYF

size: .
J: TRBJ1-4
V: TRBV9
D: TRBD1
DNA: TGTGCCAGCAGCAATAGACAGGGGGCCAATGAAAAACTGTTTTTT
CDR3: CASSNRQGANEKLFF

size: .
J: TRBJ2-7
V: TRBV12-5
D: .
DNA: TGTGCTAGTGGTCCTACCTCCTACGAGCAGTACTTC
CDR3: CASGPTSYEQYF

size: .
J: TRBJ2-1
V: TRBV15
D: .
DNA: TGTGCCACCAGCCTAGACGGGGGGCGGCAGTTCTTC
CDR3: CATSLDGGRQFF

size: .
J: TRBJ1-6
V: TRBV19
D: .
DNA: TGTGCCAGTAGTATAGGCGGAGGGTTGGGTTCACCCCTCCACTTT
CDR3: CASSIGGGLGSPLHF

size: .
J: TRBJ1-6
V: TRBV7-3
D: .
DNA: TGTGCCAGCGGCGGGGGAACGCTCTATAATTCACCCCTCCACTTT
CDR3: CASGGGTLYNSPLHF

size: .
J: TRBJ2-3
V: TRBV7-3
D: .
DNA: TGTGCCAGCAGCTTAACGCAGGCAGATACGCAGTATTTT
CDR3: CASSLTQADTQYF

size: .
J: TRBJ1-5
V: TRBV7-2
D: TRBD1
DNA: TGTGCCAGCAGCCCTGACAGGGTGGGTCAGCCCCAGCATTTT
CDR3: CASSPDRVGQPQHF

size: .
J: TRBJ2-5
V: TRBV7-9
D: TRBD1
DNA: TGTGCCAGCAGCCCAGGACAGGTTGAGGAGGAGACCCAGTACTTC
CDR3: CASSPGQVEEETQYF

size: once
J: TRBJ2-7
V: TRBV6-1
D: TRBD1
DNA: TGTGCCAGCAGTGACCGGACAGGGGGCTCCTACGAGCAGTACTTC
CDR3: CASSDRTGGSYEQYF